This T cell receptor beta chain was profiled in a study of shared clonotypes between healthy human individuals. Broader study findings: Larger estimated richness was generally seen in naive subsets than in memory subsets.

Only a few counts were recorded for this clone. Antigen specificity is unknown. Germline V gene sequence: CDR1 ENHRY, CDR2 SYGVKD. This CDR3 contains 14 residues. The V and J ends lost 8 bases and 8 bases, in that order; junction bases with no gene match: 9. Genomic DNA per cell subset filled all wells of several immunoSEQ plates. Original analysis: From ImmunoSEQ came sequences covering only the junction and carrying no quality scores, so filtering differed. Profiled with immunoSEQ multiplex PCR; TCRdb holds only in-frame clones, not every one. V and J calls and clone size are those listed in that table; D and trimming were worked out from the DNA. The profile shows 650,000 to 750,000 clones, approximately 75% of them singletons.

The sequence came from a woman younger than 45 in good health. The sequenced material came from memory CD4+ T cells sorted from blood. The subset here: CD45RA-negative fraction. The chain carries TRBV10-3 and TRBJ2-4, with 10 bases identical to TRBD1. CDR3 amino acids: CAIRGTGAMDIQYF. The CDR3 bases are TGTGCCATCCGTGGGACAGGGGCCATGGACATTCAGTACTTC.